Listed below are T cell receptor beta chains from one sample, sequenced in a study of shared clonotypes between healthy human individuals. TCRdb's copy holds only in-frame clones and misses some; the assay was immunoSEQ multiplex PCR. Among around 700,000 clones listed, about 90% were seen once. Sequencing was carried out using naive CD8+ T cells sorted from blood. The receptors here all came from a young man in good health. Each CDR3 is given without its conserved first and last residue. Fields, in order: V gene, J gene, CDR3 protein.

v_call: TRBV27; j_call: TRBJ2-7; cdr3_aa: ASSYAPGLSYEQY
v_call: TRBV11-3; j_call: TRBJ2-5; cdr3_aa: ASSHGLAEQETQY
v_call: TRBV27; j_call: TRBJ1-1; cdr3_aa: ASSVGGTEAF
v_call: TRBV9; j_call: TRBJ2-1; cdr3_aa: ASSTRDRHNEQF
v_call: TRBV4-1; j_call: TRBJ1-1; cdr3_aa: ASRESGQGATEAF
v_call: TRBV7-9; j_call: TRBJ2-5; cdr3_aa: ASSLFQGQETQY
v_call: TRBV4-3; j_call: TRBJ2-3; cdr3_aa: ASSPRTSGSRTDTQY
v_call: TRBV2; j_call: TRBJ2-4; cdr3_aa: ASRVDIQY
v_call: TRBV6-6; j_call: TRBJ2-3; cdr3_aa: ASNKVLILDTQY
v_call: TRBV7-3; j_call: TRBJ2-1; cdr3_aa: ASSLQGAIYNEQF
v_call: TRBV28; j_call: TRBJ2-1; cdr3_aa: ASSAISGRKF
v_call: TRBV5-4; j_call: TRBJ2-1; cdr3_aa: ASSLGAGEGNEQF
v_call: TRBV5-8; j_call: TRBJ1-2; cdr3_aa: ASSLFLGRPYGYT
v_call: TRBV5-1; j_call: TRBJ2-3; cdr3_aa: ASSYTGGLTDTQY
v_call: TRBV7-9; j_call: TRBJ2-7; cdr3_aa: ASSSFSGRTYYEQY
v_call: TRBV2; j_call: TRBJ1-1; cdr3_aa: ASSGLGHQNTEAF
v_call: TRBV5-8; j_call: TRBJ1-1; cdr3_aa: ASSLELGWSTEAF
v_call: TRBV27; j_call: TRBJ1-1; cdr3_aa: ASSSTPGTEAF
v_call: TRBV27; j_call: TRBJ2-7; cdr3_aa: ASSPTGQGYEQY
v_call: TRBV29-1; j_call: TRBJ2-3; cdr3_aa: SEYRGQTDTQY
v_call: TRBV18; j_call: TRBJ2-3; cdr3_aa: ASSLLPPGRARTDTQY
v_call: TRBV5-4; j_call: TRBJ2-7; cdr3_aa: ASSTGTFRDRVNEQY
v_call: TRBV19; j_call: TRBJ1-5; cdr3_aa: ASSLMDRSNQPQH
v_call: TRBV4-3; j_call: TRBJ1-1; cdr3_aa: ASSQGRNLEAF
v_call: TRBV28; j_call: TRBJ2-2; cdr3_aa: ASSLGGAELF
v_call: TRBV6-1; j_call: TRBJ2-5; cdr3_aa: ASSEDDHGETQY
v_call: TRBV7-2; j_call: TRBJ2-7; cdr3_aa: ASSLSSGDYEQY
v_call: TRBV6-5; j_call: TRBJ1-1; cdr3_aa: ASSLQGGRAEAF
v_call: TRBV5-1; j_call: TRBJ2-1; cdr3_aa: ASSLARLAGGLRYNEQF
v_call: TRBV7-9; j_call: TRBJ1-1; cdr3_aa: ASSSGVLRDRFTEAF
v_call: TRBV7-8; j_call: TRBJ2-1; cdr3_aa: ASSFGDNEQF